Following are 9 T cell receptor beta chains from one sample sequenced in a study of a mutant IDH1 vaccine in newly diagnosed glioma. Time point specified: baseline, week 1 (first vaccination visit). Specified treatment: pre-vaccination baseline after standard-of-care therapy. Profiled with immunoSEQ multiplex PCR; TCRdb holds only in-frame clones, not every one. The table includes about 16,000 clones, just under 97% detected once. The sample in question was peripheral blood mononuclear cells (PBMCs), obtained from a glioma patient treated with radiotherapy, temozolomide or both. All receptors come from a woman aged 18-29 years with glioma. Some clones in this sample may be carry-over from other donors' samples.

The chain links TRBV15 to TRBJ1-4, with a weak D call TRBD1 (6 bases). The germline V gene encodes CDR1 LNHNV and CDR2 YYDKDF (reference sequence). Trimming shortened V by 2 bases and J by 4 bases, and 11 bases separated the two germline ends. The CDR3 runs to 15 residues. This chain's CDR3 is CATSRRTDDNEKLFF. Here the CDR3 DNA reads TGTGCCACCAGCAGAAGGACAGACGATAATGAAAAACTGTTTTTT.

This sequence joins TRBV18 and TRBJ2-5; unclear D gene. V was shortened by 3 bases and J by 7 bases, with 21 bases between the two germline ends. The germline V gene encodes CDR1 KGHSH and CDR2 LQKENI. CDR3 length: 16 residues. The DNA for the CDR3 is TGTGCCAGCTCACCGTTAGGGCCCCGCCGTGATGGGACCCAGTACTTC. This codes for CASSPLGPRRDGTQYF. The variable domain in full, completed from reference TRBV18 and TRBJ2-5, reads NAGVMQNPRHLVRRRGQEARLRCSPMKGHSHVYWYRQLPEEGLKFMVYLQKENIIDESGMPKERFSAEFPKEGPSILRIQQVVRGDSAAYFCASSPLGPRRDGTQYFGPGTRLLVL.

The rearrangement joins TRBV11-3 to TRBJ2-5, with 10 nucleotides matching TRBD2. Germline V gene lookup returns CDR1 SGHNT and CDR2 YENEEA. J was trimmed by 3 bases and V by 4 bases; bases with no gene match: 11. The CDR3 totals 17 residues. The CDR3 nucleotides are TGTGCCAGCAGCTCTAGGCTAGCGGGAGAGACTGAAGAGACCCAGTACTTC. It yields the protein CASSSRLAGETEETQYF.

V is TRBV6-1 and J is TRBJ1-1; 9 bases fit TRBD1. The ends lost 4 bases at V and 0 bases at J; junction bases unmatched: 3. CDR1 and CDR2 from the germline V gene are MNHNS and SASEGT. This CDR3 has 15 amino acids. The CDR3 bases are TGTGCCAGCAGTGGACAGGGGGGGATGAACACTGAAGCTTTCTTT. Protein sequence: CASSGQGGMNTEAFF.

The CDR3 loop is CASSPLGIHNEQFF. The CDR3 nucleotides are TGTGCCAGCTCACCCCTGGGGATCCACAATGAGCAGTTCTTC. The gene calls are TRBV18 and TRBJ2-1; D remains ambiguous. The germline gives CDR1 KGHSH, CDR2 LQKENI. Trimming took off 3 bases at V and 5 bases at J, with 11 bases between the two ends. This CDR3 is built from 14 residues. The full variable domain, its missing parts supplied by reference TRBV18 and TRBJ2-1, is NAGVMQNPRHLVRRRGQEARLRCSPMKGHSHVYWYRQLPEEGLKFMVYLQKENIIDESGMPKERFSAEFPKEGPSILRIQQVVRGDSAAYFCASSPLGIHNEQFFGPGTRLTVL.

J is TRBJ2-3 and V is TRBV5-1; D might be TRBD1 (5 bases). There are 14 residues in the CDR3. Germline V CDR1 and CDR2: SGHRS, YFSETQ. V was trimmed by 2 bases and J by 3 bases, leaving 10 bases between them. The CDR3 bases are TGCGCCAGCAGCTTTGGTCAGGGAACAGATACGCAGTATTTT. Protein: CASSFGQGTDTQYF.

V and J are TRBV7-8 and TRBJ2-5, with 7 bases lining up with TRBD1. This CDR3 comprises 14 residues. V dropped 1 base and J dropped 5; count of bases not matched to a gene: 4. Per the germline V gene, CDR1 is SGHVS and CDR2 is FQNEAQ. The CDR3: CASSLEGALETQYF. The DNA of the CDR3 is TGTGCCAGCAGCTTAGAGGGGGCTTTGGAGACCCAGTACTTC.

The chain couples TRBV7-2 to TRBJ1-2; D unclear. The CDR3 spans 14 residues. V shed 5 bases and J shed 3 bases, with 13 bases lying between them. Germline assignment: CDR1 SGHTA and CDR2 FQGNSA. The CDR3 nucleotides read TGTGCCAGCAGCCTAATAAGCAGAGACTATGGCTACACCTTC. It translates to CASSLISRDYGYTF.

The chain links TRBV15 to TRBJ1-3; D is unclear. Germline CDR1 reads LNHNV; CDR2 reads YYDKDF (reference sequence). V was cut by 1 base and J by 4 bases, with 11 bases left in between. The CDR3 extends over 15 amino acids. The CDR3: CATSRGAQKGNTIYF. The DNA of the CDR3 is TGTGCCACCAGCAGAGGGGCCCAAAAAGGAAACACCATATATTTT.